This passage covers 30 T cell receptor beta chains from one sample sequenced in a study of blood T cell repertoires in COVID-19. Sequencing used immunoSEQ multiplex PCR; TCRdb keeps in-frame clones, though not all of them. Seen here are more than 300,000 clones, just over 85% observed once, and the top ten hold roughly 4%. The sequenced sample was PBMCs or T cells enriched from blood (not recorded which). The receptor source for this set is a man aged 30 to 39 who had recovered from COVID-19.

In nucleotides, the CDR3 is TGTGCCAGCAGCTGGGGCCCTAATGAAAAACTGTTTTTT. This sequence encodes CASSWGPNEKLFF. The chain is built from TRBV7-9 and TRBJ1-4; TRBD1 might be the D (5 bases). CDR1 and CDR2 from the germline V gene are SEHNR and FQNEAQ (reference sequence). The CDR3 length is 13 residues. Trimming stripped 4 bases from V and 3 bases from J, with 6 bases between.

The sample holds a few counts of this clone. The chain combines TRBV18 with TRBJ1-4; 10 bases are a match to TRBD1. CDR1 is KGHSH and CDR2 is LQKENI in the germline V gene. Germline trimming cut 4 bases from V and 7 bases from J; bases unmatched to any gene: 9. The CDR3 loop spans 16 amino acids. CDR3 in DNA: TGTGCCAGCTCACAAAGCGGCCGGGACAGGGGTGAAAAACTGTTTTTT. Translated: CASSQSGRDRGEKLFF.

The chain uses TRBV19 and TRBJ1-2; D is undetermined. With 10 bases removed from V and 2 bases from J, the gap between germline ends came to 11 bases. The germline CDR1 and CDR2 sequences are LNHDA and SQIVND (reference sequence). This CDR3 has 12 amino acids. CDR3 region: CATQPGNYGYTF. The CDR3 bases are TGTGCCACACAGCCCGGAAACTATGGCTACACCTTC.

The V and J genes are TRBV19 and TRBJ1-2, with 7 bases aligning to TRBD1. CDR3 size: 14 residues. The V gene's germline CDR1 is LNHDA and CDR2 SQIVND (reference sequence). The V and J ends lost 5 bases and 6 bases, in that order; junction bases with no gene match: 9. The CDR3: CASSFPGGKDGYTF. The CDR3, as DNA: TGTGCCAGTAGTTTCCCAGGGGGGAAGGATGGCTACACCTTC.

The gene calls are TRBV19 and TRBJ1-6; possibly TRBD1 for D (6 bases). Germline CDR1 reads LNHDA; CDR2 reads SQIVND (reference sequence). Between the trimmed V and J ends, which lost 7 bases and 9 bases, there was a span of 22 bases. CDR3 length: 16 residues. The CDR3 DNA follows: TGTGCCAGTACATCTCAGGGGACGTCAGTGCGTTCACCCCTCCACTTT. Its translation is CASTSQGTSVRSPLHF.

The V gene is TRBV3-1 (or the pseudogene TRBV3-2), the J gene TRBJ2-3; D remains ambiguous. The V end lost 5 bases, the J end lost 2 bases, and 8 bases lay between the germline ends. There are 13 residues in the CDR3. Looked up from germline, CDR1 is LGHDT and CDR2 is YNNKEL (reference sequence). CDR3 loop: CASSSVPTDTQYF. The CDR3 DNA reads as TGTGCCAGCAGCTCCGTCCCCACAGATACGCAGTATTTT.

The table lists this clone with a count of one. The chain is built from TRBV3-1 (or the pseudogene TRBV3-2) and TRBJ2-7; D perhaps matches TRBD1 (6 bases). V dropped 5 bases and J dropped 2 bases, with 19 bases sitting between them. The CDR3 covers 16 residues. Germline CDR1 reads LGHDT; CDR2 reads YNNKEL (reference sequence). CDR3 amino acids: CASSDILRQGTYEQYF. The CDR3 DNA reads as TGTGCCAGCAGCGATATCCTTCGGCAGGGGACCTACGAGCAGTACTTC.

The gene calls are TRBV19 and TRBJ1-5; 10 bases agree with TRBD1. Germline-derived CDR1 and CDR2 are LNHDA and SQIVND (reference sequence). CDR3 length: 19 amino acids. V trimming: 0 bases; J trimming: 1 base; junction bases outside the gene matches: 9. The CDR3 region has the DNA TGTGCCAGTAGTATAGATCCGGGACAGGGGTTCCTCAGCAATCAGCCCCAGCATTTT. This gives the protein CASSIDPGQGFLSNQPQHF.

The chain's CDR3 is CASSDRISGANVLTF. Here the CDR3 DNA reads TGTGCCAGCAGTGACAGAATCTCTGGGGCCAACGTCCTGACTTTC. The chain employs TRBV2 and TRBJ2-6; no clear D gene. The CDR3 is 15 residues long. V gave up 3 bases and J gave up 0 bases, with 6 bases separating them. The V gene's germline CDR1 is SNHLY and CDR2 FYNNEI.

The CDR3 nucleotides are TGTGCCTGGAGTGTACGGTACCAACGTTTTAACTACGAGCAGTACTTC. It yields the protein CAWSVRYQRFNYEQYF. The J gene is TRBJ2-7, the V gene TRBV30, with unresolved D. Per the germline V gene, CDR1 is GTSNPN and CDR2 is SVGIG (reference sequence). Deletions cut 0 bases from V and 3 bases from J, with 18 bases between. The CDR3 has 16 amino acids.

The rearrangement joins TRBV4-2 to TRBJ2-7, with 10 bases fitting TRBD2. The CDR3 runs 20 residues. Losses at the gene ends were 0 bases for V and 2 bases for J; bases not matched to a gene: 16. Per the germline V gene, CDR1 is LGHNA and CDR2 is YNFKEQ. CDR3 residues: CASSQDPGRASGSPAYEQYF. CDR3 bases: TGTGCCAGCAGCCAAGATCCCGGTAGGGCTAGCGGGAGCCCTGCCTACGAGCAGTACTTC.

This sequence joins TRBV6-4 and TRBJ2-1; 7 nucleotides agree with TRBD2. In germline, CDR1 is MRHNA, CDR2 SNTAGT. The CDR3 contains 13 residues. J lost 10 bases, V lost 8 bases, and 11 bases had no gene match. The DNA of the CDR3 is TGTGCCAGCTCAACATCTCCGGGGGGAGAGCAGTTCTTC. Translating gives CASSTSPGGEQFF.

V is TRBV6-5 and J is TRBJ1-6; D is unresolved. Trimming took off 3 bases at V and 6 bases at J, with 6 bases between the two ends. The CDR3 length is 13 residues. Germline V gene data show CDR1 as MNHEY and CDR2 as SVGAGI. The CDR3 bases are TGTGCCAGCAGTTATAGCGGTAATTCACCCCTCCACTTT. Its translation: CASSYSGNSPLHF.

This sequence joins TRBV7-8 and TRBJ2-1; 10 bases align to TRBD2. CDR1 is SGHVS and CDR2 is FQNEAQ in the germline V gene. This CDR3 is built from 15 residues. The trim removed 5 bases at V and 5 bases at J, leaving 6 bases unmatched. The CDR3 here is CASSRLAGANNEQFF. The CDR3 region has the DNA TGTGCCAGCAGCCGTCTAGCGGGAGCCAACAATGAGCAGTTCTTC. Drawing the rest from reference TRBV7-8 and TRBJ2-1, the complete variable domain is GAGVSQSPRYKVAKRGQDVALRCDPISGHVSLFWYQQALGQGPEFLTYFQNEAQLDKSGLPSDRFFAERPEGSVSTLKIQRTQQEDSAVYLCASSRLAGANNEQFFGPGTRLTVL.

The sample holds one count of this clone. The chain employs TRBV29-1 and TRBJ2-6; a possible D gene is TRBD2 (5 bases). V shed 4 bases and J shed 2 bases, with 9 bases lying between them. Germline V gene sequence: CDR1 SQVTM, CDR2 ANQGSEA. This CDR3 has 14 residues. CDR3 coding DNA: TGCAGCGTTGGCAAGGGAGCTGGGGCCAACGTCCTGACTTTC. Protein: CSVGKGAGANVLTF.

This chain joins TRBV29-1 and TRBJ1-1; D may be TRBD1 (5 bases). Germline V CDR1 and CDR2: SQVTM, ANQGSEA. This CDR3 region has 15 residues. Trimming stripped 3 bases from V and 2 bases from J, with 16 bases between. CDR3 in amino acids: CSVDLGGAYNTEAFF. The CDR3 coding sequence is TGCAGCGTTGACTTAGGAGGGGCGTACAACACTGAAGCTTTCTTT. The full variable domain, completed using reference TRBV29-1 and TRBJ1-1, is SAVISQKPSRDICQRGTSLTIQCQVDSQVTMMFWYRQQPGQSLTLIATANQGSEATYESGFVIDKFPISRPNLTFSTLTVSNMSPEDSSIYLCSVDLGGAYNTEAFFGQGTRLTVV.

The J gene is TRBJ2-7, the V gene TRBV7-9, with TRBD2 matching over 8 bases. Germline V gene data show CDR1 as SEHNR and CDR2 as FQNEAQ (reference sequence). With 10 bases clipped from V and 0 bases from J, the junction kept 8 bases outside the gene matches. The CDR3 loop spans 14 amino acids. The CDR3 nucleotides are TGTGCCACCCTAGTAGCGGGGAGCTCCTACGAGCAGTACTTC. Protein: CATLVAGSSYEQYF.

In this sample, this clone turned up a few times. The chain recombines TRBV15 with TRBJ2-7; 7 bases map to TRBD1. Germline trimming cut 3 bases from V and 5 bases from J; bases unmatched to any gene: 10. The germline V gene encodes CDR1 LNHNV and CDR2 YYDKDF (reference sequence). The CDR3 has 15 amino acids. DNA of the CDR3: TGTGCCACCAGCAGCCCCGACAGGGATTCGCACGAGCAGTACTTC. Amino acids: CATSSPDRDSHEQYF.

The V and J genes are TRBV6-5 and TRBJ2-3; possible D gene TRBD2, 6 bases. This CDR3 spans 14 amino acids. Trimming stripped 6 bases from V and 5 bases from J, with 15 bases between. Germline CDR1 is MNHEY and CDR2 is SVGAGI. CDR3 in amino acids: CASSQRLEGDTQYF. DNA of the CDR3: TGTGCCAGCAGCCAAAGACTAGAGGGAGATACGCAGTATTTT.

This CDR3 is CASSPGTGGNYGYTF. CDR3 nucleotides: TGTGCCAGCTCACCAGGGACAGGGGGCAACTATGGCTACACCTTC. J is TRBJ1-2 and V is TRBV18; 12 bases align to TRBD1. This CDR3 comprises 15 residues. V trimming: 2 bases; J trimming: 2 bases; junction bases outside the gene matches: 0. Germline CDR1 is KGHSH and CDR2 is LQKENI.

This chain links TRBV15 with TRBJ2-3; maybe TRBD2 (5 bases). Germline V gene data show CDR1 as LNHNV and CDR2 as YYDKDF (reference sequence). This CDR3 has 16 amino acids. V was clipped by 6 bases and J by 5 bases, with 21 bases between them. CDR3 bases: TGTGCCACCAGTTCCCCCCCCCGGGGAGCCATAGATACGCAGTATTTT. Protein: CATSSPPRGAIDTQYF.

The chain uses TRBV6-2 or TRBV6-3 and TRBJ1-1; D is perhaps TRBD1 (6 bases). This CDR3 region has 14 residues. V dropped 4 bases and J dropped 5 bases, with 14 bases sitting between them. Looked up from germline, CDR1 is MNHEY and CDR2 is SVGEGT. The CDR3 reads CASSSWGRRTEAFF. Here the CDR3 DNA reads TGTGCCAGCAGTTCGTGGGGGCGCAGGACTGAAGCTTTCTTT.

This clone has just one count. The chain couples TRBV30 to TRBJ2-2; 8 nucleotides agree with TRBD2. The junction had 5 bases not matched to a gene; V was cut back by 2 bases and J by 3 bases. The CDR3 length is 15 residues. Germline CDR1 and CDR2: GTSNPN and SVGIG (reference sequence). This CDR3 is CAWSSQAGDTGELFF. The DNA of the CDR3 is TGTGCCTGGAGTTCCCAAGCGGGAGACACCGGGGAGCTGTTTTTT. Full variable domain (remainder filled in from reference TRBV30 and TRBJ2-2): SQTIHQWPATLVQPVGSPLSLECTVEGTSNPNLYWYRQAAGRGLQLLFYSVGIGQISSEVPQNLSASRPQDRQFILSSKKLLLSDSGFYLCAWSSQAGDTGELFFGEGSRLTVL.

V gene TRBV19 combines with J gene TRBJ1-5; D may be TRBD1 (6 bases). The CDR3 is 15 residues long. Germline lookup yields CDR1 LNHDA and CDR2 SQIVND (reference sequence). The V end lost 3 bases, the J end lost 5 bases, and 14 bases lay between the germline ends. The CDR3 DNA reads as TGTGCCAGTAGTATTATATCACAGGGCCATCAGCCCCAGCATTTT. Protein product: CASSIISQGHQPQHF.

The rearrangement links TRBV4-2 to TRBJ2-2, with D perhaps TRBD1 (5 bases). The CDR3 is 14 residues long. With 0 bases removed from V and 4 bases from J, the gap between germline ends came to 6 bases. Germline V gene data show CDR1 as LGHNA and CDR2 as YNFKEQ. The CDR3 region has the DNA TGTGCCAGCAGCCAAGACAGGGCCACCGGGGAGCTGTTTTTT. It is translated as CASSQDRATGELFF.

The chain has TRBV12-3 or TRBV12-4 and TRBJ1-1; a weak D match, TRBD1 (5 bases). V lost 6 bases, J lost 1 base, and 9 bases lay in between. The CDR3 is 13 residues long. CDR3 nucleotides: TGTGCCAGCAGGAGACAGTCGAACACTGAAGCTTTCTTT. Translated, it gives CASRRQSNTEAFF.

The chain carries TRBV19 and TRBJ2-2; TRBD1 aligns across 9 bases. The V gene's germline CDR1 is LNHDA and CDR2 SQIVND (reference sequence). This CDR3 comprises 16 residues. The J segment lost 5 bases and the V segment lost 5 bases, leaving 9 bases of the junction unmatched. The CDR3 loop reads CASSSPGTGRTGELFF. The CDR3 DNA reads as TGTGCCAGTAGTTCCCCCGGGACAGGGAGAACCGGGGAGCTGTTTTTT.

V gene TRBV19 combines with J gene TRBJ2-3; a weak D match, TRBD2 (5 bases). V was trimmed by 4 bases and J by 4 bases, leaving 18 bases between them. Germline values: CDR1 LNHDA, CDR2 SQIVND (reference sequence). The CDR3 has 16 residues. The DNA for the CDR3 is TGTGCCAGTAGTAATCGAGCGGCCACAGCGGCAGATACGCAGTATTTT. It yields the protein CASSNRAATAADTQYF. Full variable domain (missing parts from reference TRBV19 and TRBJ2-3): DGGITQSPKYLFRKEGQNVTLSCEQNLNHDAMYWYRQDPGQGLRLIYYSQIVNDFQKGDIAEGYSVSREKKESFPLTVTSAQKNPTAFYLCASSNRAATAADTQYFGPGTRLTVL.

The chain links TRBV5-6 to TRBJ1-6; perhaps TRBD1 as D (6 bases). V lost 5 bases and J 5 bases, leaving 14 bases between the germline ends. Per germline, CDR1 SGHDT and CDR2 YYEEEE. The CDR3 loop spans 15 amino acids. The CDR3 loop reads CASRKGDRNNSPLHF. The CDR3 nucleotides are TGTGCCAGCAGGAAGGGGGACCGAAATAATTCACCCCTCCACTTT.

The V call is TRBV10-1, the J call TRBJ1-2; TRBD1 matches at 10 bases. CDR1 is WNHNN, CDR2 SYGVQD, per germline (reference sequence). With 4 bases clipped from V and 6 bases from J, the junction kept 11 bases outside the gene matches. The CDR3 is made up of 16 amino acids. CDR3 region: CASSGADGTGVHGYTF. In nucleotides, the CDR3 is TGCGCCAGCAGTGGGGCCGATGGGACAGGGGTTCATGGCTACACCTTC.